Following are 21 T cell receptor beta chains from one sample sequenced in a study of cytomegalovirus exposure and HLA in healthy donors. PCR amplification relied on 60 Vbeta primers (plus 13 Jbeta primers). Method: immunoSEQ multiplex PCR; TCRdb's copy keeps in-frame clones and lacks some. The data hold 150,000 to 200,000 clones, with under 80% observed a single time. The sequenced sample consisted of PBMCs. The receptors derive from a female donor in good health and CMV-seronegative.

This clone was found a few times. The chain is built from TRBV2 and TRBJ2-1; 14 nucleotides match TRBD2. The V and J ends lost 5 bases and 5 bases, in that order; junction bases with no gene match: 2. The CDR3 consists of 15 residues. Looked up from germline, CDR1 is SNHLY and CDR2 is FYNNEI. CDR3 in amino acids: CASSRLAGGDNEQFF. The CDR3 nucleotides read TGTGCCAGCAGTCGACTAGCGGGGGGGGACAATGAGCAGTTCTTC.

This clone was recorded only once. The chain joins TRBV7-6 to TRBJ1-2, with 8 positions matching TRBD1. Germline CDR1 and CDR2: SGHVS and FNYEAQ. V lost 5 bases, J lost 7 bases, and 9 bases stayed unmatched. This CDR3 spans 14 amino acids. The CDR3 DNA is TGTGCCAGCAGCGCCCCAGGACAGGGCGGTGGCTACACCTTC. Its translation: CASSAPGQGGGYTF.

This chain links TRBV4-3 with TRBJ2-3, with D maybe TRBD2 (6 bases). This CDR3 has 16 residues. The V end was cut by 0 bases, the J end by 0 bases, with 10 bases between. The germline V gene encodes CDR1 LGHNA and CDR2 YSLEER. The CDR3 coding sequence is TGCGCCAGCAGCCAAGATGACGGGACTAGCACAGATACGCAGTATTTT. Encoded protein: CASSQDDGTSTDTQYF.

This chain uses TRBV5-6 with TRBJ2-7, with D uncertain. The germline V gene encodes CDR1 SGHDT and CDR2 YYEEEE. The ends were cut back, 1 base at V and 2 bases at J, with 7 bases in the middle. CDR3 size: 13 residues. The CDR3 coding sequence is TGTGCCAGCAGCTTGACAGTCCCCTACGAGCAGTACTTC. It translates to CASSLTVPYEQYF. Filled out from reference TRBV5-6 and TRBJ2-7, the complete variable domain reads DAGVTQSPTHLIKTRGQQVTLRCSPKSGHDTVSWYQQALGQGPQFIFQYYEEEERQRGNFPDRFSGHQFPNYSSELNVNALLLGDSALYLCASSLTVPYEQYFGPGTRLTVT.

V gene TRBV21-1 combines with J gene TRBJ2-5; the D call in the table, TRBD2, was not verified against the DNA. TRBV21-1 is an annotated pseudogene. The CDR3 contains 17 residues. The CDR3, as DNA: TGTGCCAGCAGCAAAGGTTATTCTAGCGGTACCCCCGAGACCCAGTACTTC. Residues: CASSKGYSSGTPETQYF.

V and J are TRBV7-6 and TRBJ1-1; D might be TRBD1 (6 bases). V lost 5 bases and J 1 base, leaving 11 bases between the germline ends. CDR3 size: 14 residues. Germline-derived CDR1 and CDR2 are SGHVS and FNYEAQ. DNA of the CDR3: TGTGCCAGCAGCCGCGGACAGAAGAACACTGAAGCTTTCTTT. Its protein is CASSRGQKNTEAFF.

V is TRBV4-1 and J is TRBJ2-1, with 9 positions matching TRBD1. The junction had 18 bases not matched to a gene; V was cut back by 6 bases and J by 0 bases. Per the germline V gene, CDR1 is MGHRA and CDR2 is YSYEKL. The CDR3 covers 20 residues. In DNA, the CDR3 is TGCGCCAGCAGTCTCCTCTCCGGGACAGGGATCCCCAGCTCCTACAATGAGCAGTTCTTC. As protein: CASSLLSGTGIPSSYNEQFF.

CDR3 DNA: TGTGCCAGTAACCACAACAGGGGAGACAATCAGCCCCAGCATTTT. Protein sequence: CASNHNRGDNQPQHF. The chain has TRBV19 and TRBJ1-5; 7 bases agree with TRBD1. With 7 bases clipped from V and 3 bases from J, the junction kept 9 bases outside the gene matches. Looked up from germline, CDR1 is LNHDA and CDR2 is SQIVND (reference sequence). The CDR3 contains 15 residues.

This chain joins TRBV11-2 and TRBJ1-1; 7 nucleotides agree with TRBD1. Trimming at V came to 1 base and at J to 0 bases, leaving 5 bases not matched to a gene. Germline CDR1 reads SGHAT; CDR2 reads FQNNGV. The length of the CDR3 is 16 residues. This CDR3 is CASSLVGQTMNTEAFF. The CDR3 DNA reads as TGTGCCAGCAGCTTAGTGGGACAGACCATGAACACTGAAGCTTTCTTT. The entire variable domain, with the rest obtained from reference TRBV11-2 and TRBJ1-1, is as follows: EAGVAQSPRYKIIEKRQSVAFWCNPISGHATLYWYQQILGQGPKLLIQFQNNGVVDDSQLPKDRFSAERLKGVDSTLKIQPAKLEDSAVYLCASSLVGQTMNTEAFFGQGTRLTVV.

The chain couples TRBV11-3 to TRBJ2-5, with 9 positions matching TRBD1. CDR1 SGHNT and CDR2 YENEEA come from the germline V gene. Losses at the gene ends were 5 bases for V and 5 bases for J; bases not matched to a gene: 9. The CDR3 loop spans 15 amino acids. The CDR3: CASSGGGQGLETQYF. DNA for the CDR3: TGTGCCAGCAGCGGCGGGGGACAGGGACTTGAGACCCAGTACTTC.

The J gene is TRBJ2-1, the V gene TRBV6-1, with 7 bases identical to TRBD2. V lost 7 bases and J lost 5; bases outside the gene matches: 5. Germline assignment: CDR1 MNHNS and CDR2 SASEGT. The CDR3 is made up of 13 amino acids. CDR3 nucleotide sequence: TGTGCCAGCAACAGCGGGGCAAACAATGAGCAGTTCTTC. As protein: CASNSGANNEQFF.

A remark on this clone: This sample also contains other DNA sequences that code for the same CDR3. The V call is TRBV18, the J call TRBJ2-1, with 12 nucleotides matching TRBD2. CDR1 is KGHSH and CDR2 is LQKENI in the germline V gene. This CDR3 has 16 residues. The V and J ends lost 3 bases and 1 base, in that order; junction bases with no gene match: 1. The CDR3 DNA reads as TGTGCCAGCTCACCCCTAGCGGGGGGGTCCTACAATGAGCAGTTCTTC. Translated, it gives CASSPLAGGSYNEQFF.

This clone was counted a few times. The chain carries TRBV27 and TRBJ1-5; a weak D match, TRBD1 (5 bases). CDR1 is MNHEY, CDR2 SMNVEV, per germline (reference sequence). V lost 10 bases, J lost 6 bases, and 7 bases lay in between. The CDR3 runs to 10 residues. CDR3 sequence reads: CATGRQPQHF. In nucleotides, the CDR3 is TGTGCCACAGGGCGTCAGCCCCAGCATTTT.

The chain is built from TRBV4-1 and TRBJ2-5; 10 bases are a match to TRBD1. The J call could be wrong; TRBJ2-7 is a better fit for the DNA end. This CDR3 is built from 16 residues. Germline assignment: CDR1 MGHRA and CDR2 YSYEKL. CDR3 residues: CASSQASGTGAYEQYF. CDR3 nucleotide sequence: TGCGCCAGCAGCCAAGCGTCAGGGACAGGGGCTTACGAGCAGTACTTC.

The chain links TRBV9 to TRBJ1-2; 7 bases line up with TRBD1. This CDR3 comprises 15 residues. The J segment lost 0 bases and the V segment lost 1 base, leaving 3 bases of the junction unmatched. CDR1 and CDR2 (germline): SGDLS, YYNGEE. The CDR3: CASSVRDSANYGYTF. CDR3 DNA sequence: TGTGCCAGCAGCGTACGGGACAGCGCTAACTATGGCTACACCTTC.

The DNA for the CDR3 is TGTGCCTGGGGGGCAGCAGGGGGATCTAGCAATCAGCCCCAGCATTTT. It encodes CAWGAAGGSSNQPQHF. The gene calls are TRBV30 and TRBJ1-5, with 7 bases fitting TRBD1. There are 16 residues in the CDR3. Germline CDR1 and CDR2: GTSNPN and SVGIG (reference sequence). The J segment lost 0 bases and the V segment lost 5 bases, leaving 10 bases of the junction unmatched.

The chain combines TRBV4-1 with TRBJ1-3, with 9 bases fitting TRBD1. Losses at the gene ends were 3 bases for V and 2 bases for J; bases not matched to a gene: 11. CDR1 MGHRA and CDR2 YSYEKL come from the germline V gene. This CDR3 contains 18 residues. The CDR3 loop reads CASSQIYLRTGAGNTIYF. CDR3 nucleotides: TGCGCCAGCAGCCAGATTTACCTGAGGACAGGGGCTGGAAACACCATATATTTT.

The chain combines TRBV18 with TRBJ1-5; D is unresolved. Germline V gives CDR1 KGHSH, CDR2 LQKENI. V was trimmed by 2 bases and J by 5 bases, leaving 10 bases between them. This CDR3 region has 14 residues. CDR3 protein: CASSPSGRYQPQHF. CDR3 nucleotides: TGTGCCAGCTCACCAAGCGGGAGATATCAGCCCCAGCATTTT.

The chain joins TRBV9 to TRBJ2-5; weak D call: TRBD2 (6 bases). With 4 bases removed from V and 7 bases from J, the gap between germline ends came to 26 bases. Looked up from germline, CDR1 is SGDLS and CDR2 is YYNGEE. This CDR3 spans 17 amino acids. In DNA form, the CDR3 reads TGTGCCAGCAGCCCCCCGGGTGGAGGGAGGCACCTTGGGACCCAGTACTTC. Translating gives CASSPPGGGRHLGTQYF.

This clone was seen a single time. The chain couples TRBV30 to TRBJ2-1; 7 nucleotides match TRBD2. The CDR3 length is 14 residues. Per the germline V gene, CDR1 is GTSNPN and CDR2 is SVGIG (reference sequence). V gave up 1 base and J gave up 8 bases; unmatched junction bases: 8. The CDR3 sequence is CAWSAGREFHEQFF. The DNA of the CDR3 is TGTGCCTGGAGTGCGGGGCGGGAGTTTCATGAGCAGTTCTTC.

The chain employs TRBV10-1 and TRBJ2-7; the D gene is possibly TRBD2 (5 bases). The V and J ends lost 0 bases and 2 bases respectively, with 5 bases between them. The germline V gene has CDR1 WNHNN and CDR2 SYGVQD (reference sequence). The CDR3 extends over 13 amino acids. CDR3 sequence reads: CASSESGTYEQYF. CDR3 DNA sequence: TGCGCCAGCAGTGAGTCCGGGACCTACGAGCAGTACTTC.